This T cell receptor (beta chain) was identified during a study of vaccination and CD4 T cells after COVID-19. Study information: There were six male and four female convalescents, and two of them were Hispanic. Investigators stimulated cells with overlapping spike peptides drawn from SARS-CoV-2, HCoV-NL63, HCoV-OC43 and HCoV-229E.

Cultured CD4+ T cell DNA underwent sequencing with the Oncomine TCR Beta short-read assay. Each CDR3 protein gets one entry after TCRdb re-called the PCR reads with MiXCR. The sample has around 20,000 distinct CDR3 sequences, approximately 57% seen once; the top ten hold roughly 15%. J was trimmed by 6 bases and V by 5 bases; bases with no gene match: 8. In germline, CDR1 is MNHNS, CDR2 SASEGT. This CDR3 comprises 15 residues. Remarks on this clonotype: No antigen is known for it.

As to treatment: approximately 11-day PBMC culture with coronavirus spike peptide pools or control peptides (ViraFEST assay). The absence of any prior SARS-CoV-2 infection in healthy vaccine recipients was confirmed by nucleocapsid antibody tests that came back negative both before and after vaccination. The sequences come from CD4+ T cells from blood, cultured in vitro, collected after SARS-CoV-2 vaccination. The chain recombines TRBV6-1 with TRBJ2-5, with 11 bases lining up with TRBD1. This TCR came from a human donor who received a COVID-19 vaccine. DNA for the CDR3: TGTGCCAGCAGTCCTCCGGGACAGGGGGGCAAGACCCAGTACTTC. This sequence encodes CASSPPGQGGKTQYF.